The clone carrying this T cell receptor (beta chain) was seen once. The data originate from a study of blood T cell repertoires in COVID-19. Generated by immunoSEQ multiplex PCR, the TCRdb table keeps only in-frame clones and is missing some. Of 150,000 to 200,000 clones in the sample, over 70% were seen once. Trimming cost V 8 bases and J 2 bases, with 16 bases left between them. Germline loops: CDR1 LNHDA, CDR2 SQIVND (reference sequence). This CDR3 is built from 15 residues. Sequenced input: peripheral blood. The V gene is TRBV19, the J gene TRBJ1-5; D is unclear. This sequence was found in a woman in her 40s with COVID-19, enrolled during active disease. The CDR3 loop reads CASAMNPPGNQPQHF. The DNA for the CDR3 is TGTGCCAGTGCTATGAACCCCCCTGGCAATCAGCCCCAGCATTTT.